This TCR beta chain was obtained from a study of Tregs in tolerant kidney transplant recipients. The ends were cut back, 5 bases at V and 1 base at J, with 18 bases in the middle. Germline CDR1 is SGHTA and CDR2 is FQGTGA. CDR3 length: 17 amino acids. The method was immunoSEQ multiplex PCR; TCRdb's version includes in-frame clones alone and lacks a portion of them. Here the sample table reports about 48,000 clones. A note on this clone: The read halts 3 residues ahead of the CDR3 end, with the missing end drawn from the germline J gene.

This specimen was CD4+ T cells from blood, taken before the transplant. The chain is built from TRBV7-3 and TRBJ2-1; D might be TRBD2 (7 bases). The receptor was derived from a human donor who received a combined kidney and bone marrow transplant. The CDR3 region is CASSPHAGAESYNEQFF. The CDR3 bases that were read are TGTGCCAGCAGCCCCCACGCGGGGGCAGAGTCCTACAATGAG. The full variable domain, rest sourced from reference TRBV7-3 and TRBJ2-1, is GAGVSQTPSNKVTEKGKYVELRCDPISGHTALYWYRQSLGQGPEFLIYFQGTGAADDSGLPNDRFFAVRPEGSVSTLKIQRTERGDSAVYLCASSPHAGAESYNEQFFGPGTRLTVL.